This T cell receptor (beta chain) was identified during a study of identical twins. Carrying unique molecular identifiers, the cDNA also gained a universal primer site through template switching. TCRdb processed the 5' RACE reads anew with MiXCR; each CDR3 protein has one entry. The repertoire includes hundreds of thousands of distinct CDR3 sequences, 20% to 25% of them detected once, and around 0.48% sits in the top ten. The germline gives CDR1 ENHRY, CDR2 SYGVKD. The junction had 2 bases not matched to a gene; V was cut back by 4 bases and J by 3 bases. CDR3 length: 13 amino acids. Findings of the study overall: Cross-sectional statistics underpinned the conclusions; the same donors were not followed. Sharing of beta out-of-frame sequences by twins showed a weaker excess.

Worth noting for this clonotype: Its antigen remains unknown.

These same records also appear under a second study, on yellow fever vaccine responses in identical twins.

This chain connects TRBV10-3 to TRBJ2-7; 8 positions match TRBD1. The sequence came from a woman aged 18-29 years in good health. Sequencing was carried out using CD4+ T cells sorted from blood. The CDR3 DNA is TGTGCCATCAGTGGGACAGGGAGCTACGAGCAGTACGTC. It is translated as CAISGTGSYEQYV.